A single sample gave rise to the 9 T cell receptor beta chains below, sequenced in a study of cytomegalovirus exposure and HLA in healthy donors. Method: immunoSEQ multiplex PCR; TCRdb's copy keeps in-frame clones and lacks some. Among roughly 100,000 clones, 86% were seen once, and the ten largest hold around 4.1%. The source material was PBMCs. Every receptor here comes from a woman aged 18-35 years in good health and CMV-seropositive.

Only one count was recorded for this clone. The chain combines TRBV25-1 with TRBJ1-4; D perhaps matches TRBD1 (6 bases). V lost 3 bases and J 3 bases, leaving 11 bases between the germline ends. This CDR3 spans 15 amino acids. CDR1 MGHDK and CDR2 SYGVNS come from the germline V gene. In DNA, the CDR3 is TGTGCCAGCAGTGACCAAGGGGGTCCTAATGAAAAACTGTTTTTT. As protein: CASSDQGGPNEKLFF.

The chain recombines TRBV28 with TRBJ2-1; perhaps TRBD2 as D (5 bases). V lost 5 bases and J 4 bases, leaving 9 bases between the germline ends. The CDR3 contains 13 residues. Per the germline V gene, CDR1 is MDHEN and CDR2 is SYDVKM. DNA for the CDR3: TGTGCCAGCAGTAGCGAGGGATACAATGAGCAGTTCTTC. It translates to CASSSEGYNEQFF.

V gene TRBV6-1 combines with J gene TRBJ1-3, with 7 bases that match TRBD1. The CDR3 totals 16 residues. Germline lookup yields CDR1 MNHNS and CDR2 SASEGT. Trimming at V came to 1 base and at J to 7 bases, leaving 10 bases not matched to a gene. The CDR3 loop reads CASSEEIMAGGNTIYF. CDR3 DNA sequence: TGTGCCAGCAGTGAAGAGATAATGGCAGGGGGGAACACCATATATTTT.

The DNA for the CDR3 is TGTGCCAGCATTCCCGGACAGGGGAGGTGGAAGCGGACTGAAGCTTTCTTT. Encoded protein: CASIPGQGRWKRTEAFF. The chain is built from TRBV25-1 and TRBJ1-1; 9 bases match TRBD1. The trim removed 7 bases at V and 5 bases at J, leaving 17 bases unmatched. The CDR3 spans 17 residues. Germline CDR1 is MGHDK and CDR2 is SYGVNS.

CDR3 sequence: CASSFEWAGYNEQFF. CDR3 nucleotide sequence: TGTGCCAGCAGCTTCGAATGGGCGGGGTACAATGAGCAGTTCTTC. The gene calls are TRBV5-5 and TRBJ2-1; D perhaps matches TRBD2 (6 bases). CDR1 and CDR2 from the germline V gene are SGHKS and YYEKEE (reference sequence). This CDR3 comprises 15 residues. Trimming removed 2 bases at V and 4 bases at J, with 13 bases between.

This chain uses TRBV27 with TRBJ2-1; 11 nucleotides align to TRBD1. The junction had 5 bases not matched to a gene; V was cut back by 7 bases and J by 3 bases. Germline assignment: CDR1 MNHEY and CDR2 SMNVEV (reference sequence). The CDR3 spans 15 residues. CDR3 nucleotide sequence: TGTGCCAGCATCTCCGGGACAGGGGGCTACAATGAGCAGTTCTTC. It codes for CASISGTGGYNEQFF.

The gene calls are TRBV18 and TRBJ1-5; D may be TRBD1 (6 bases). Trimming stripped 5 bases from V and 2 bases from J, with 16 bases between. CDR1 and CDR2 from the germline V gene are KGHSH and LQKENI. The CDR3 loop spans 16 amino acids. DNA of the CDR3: TGTGCCAGCTCATCTTTCAGGGGAGGGGGCAATCAGCCCCAGCATTTT. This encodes CASSSFRGGGNQPQHF.

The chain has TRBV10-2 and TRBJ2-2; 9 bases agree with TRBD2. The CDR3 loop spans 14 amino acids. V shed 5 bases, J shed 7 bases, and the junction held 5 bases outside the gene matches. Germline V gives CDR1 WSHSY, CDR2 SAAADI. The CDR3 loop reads CASSQREVDGELFF. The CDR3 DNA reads TGCGCCAGCAGTCAGCGGGAGGTTGACGGGGAGCTGTTTTTT.

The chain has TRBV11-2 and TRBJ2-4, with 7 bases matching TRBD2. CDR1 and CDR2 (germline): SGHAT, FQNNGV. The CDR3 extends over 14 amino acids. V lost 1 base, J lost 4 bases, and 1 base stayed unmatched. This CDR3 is CASSLGEGKNIQYF. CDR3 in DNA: TGTGCCAGCAGCTTAGGGGAGGGAAAAAACATTCAGTACTTC.